The text below deals with one T cell receptor (beta chain). No antigen is known for it. No base quality information exists; no much larger clone differs at one position. The CDR3 runs 16 amino acids, cysteine and phenylalanine included. CDR3 DNA only is kept here, 48 bases in frame from base 1. From a lookup of the germline V gene (reference sequence), CDR1 and CDR2 are MNHEY and SMNVEV. V is pruned by 3 bases and J by 0 bases, leaving 5 bases of the junction without a gene match. This sample was taken from a study of blood T cell repertoires in COVID-19 (TCRdb year 2020). Background for the entire study: Samples from collaborators originated in the United States, Italy and Spain and spanned both the acute and convalescent phases of COVID-19. The samples were drawn from two sources: the first 160 participants of the ongoing ImmuneRACE study, and 1,200 or so subjects contributed by 6 global collaborators. The prospective study material was composed of cDNA or gDNA derived from T cells, B-cell-depleted T cells, or PBMCs. Nearly every sample came with metadata listing a de-identified subject ID, COVID-19 status, age in years and sex. The dataset comprised deeply sampled blood TCRbeta repertoires from subjects exposed to, actively infected with, or recovered from COVID-19. Where available, HLA class I and class II types were taken from metadata supplied by the sample provider and were not determined by assay-based typing. The repertoires were made available in a free public database intended to serve as a resource for research on the immune response to SARS-CoV-2. Results the study describes overall, beyond this receptor: How much clinical and demographic metadata was included differed by source and by participant, and the metadata was provided uncurated.

TCRbeta CDR3 regions were amplified from genomic DNA using the immunoSEQ Assay, a bias-controlled multiplex PCR. The authors' analysis ran thus. Within the assay, amplification of reference gene primers was used to estimate how many nucleated cells each sample contained. To quantify the absolute abundance of each unique TCRbeta CDR3 rearrangement, sequence reads were collapsed and filtered. Productive Simpson clonality was computed per sample as the square root of Simpson's diversity index over productive rearrangements. Here the immuneACCESS table is served through TCRdb, limited to in-frame sequences with V and J called. Missing clones are a known gap in these copies; in checked studies unresolved V genes cover under half, and the rest lacks a known reason. V, J and clone size are taken as reported in that table, and D and trimming were inferred from the DNA itself. Across this sample there are some 100,000 clones, with around 89% seen only once. Approximately 4.8% of the sample is held by the ten biggest clonotypes.

Each collaborating institution followed its own protocols to collect whole blood in K2EDTA tubes. For TCRbeta analysis, collaborators shipped samples in one of three forms: frozen whole blood, isolated PBMCs, or DNA extracted from either of those sample types. Sequencing used peripheral blood. This receptor was taken from a woman older than 75 with active COVID-19. The sequence joins TRBV27 to TRBJ1-5; 7 central bases correspond to TRBD1. The DNA reads TGTGCCAGCAGTTTGACAGGGAGTTATAGCAATCAGCCCCAGCATTTT. Its amino acids are CASSLTGSYSNQPQHF.